Listed below are T cell receptor beta chains from one sample, sequenced in a study of T cells in Graves' hyperthyroidism and ophthalmopathy. Each CDR3 protein gets one entry after TCRdb re-called the multiplex PCR reads with MiXCR. The profile shows some 570,000 distinct CDR3 sequences, 17% of them singletons. Sequenced material: blood. These receptors all stem from a woman in her late teens or twenties with Graves' ophthalmopathy. Each CDR3 is given with its conserved first and last residue. The D gene is left open where the match is weak. Only part of the rows carry a size: once, few, many, or a class if the clone is expanded.

>TRBJ1-1|TRBD1|many|12|TRBV19
CASTKGTGEAFF
TGTGCCAGTACCAAAGGGACAGGTGAAGCTTTCTTT
>TRBJ2-7|TRBD2|-|16|TRBV9
CASGFGTSGRPYEQYF
TGTGCCAGCGGCTTTGGGACTAGCGGGAGACCCTACGAGCAGTACTTC
>TRBJ1-1|-|many|14|TRBV11-2
CASSLWRENTEAFF
TGTGCCAGCAGCTTGTGGCGGGAGAACACTGAAGCTTTCTTT
>TRBJ2-7|-|-|15|TRBV7-3
CASSSDGGSSYEQYF
TGTGCCAGCAGCTCCGACGGGGGTAGCTCCTACGAGCAGTACTTC
>TRBJ2-1|-|few|14|TRBV13
CASSSSGASNEQFF
TGTGCCAGCAGCTCCTCGGGAGCTTCCAATGAGCAGTTCTTC
>TRBJ2-3|-|many|14|TRBV10-2
CASSEGPFTDTQYF
TGCGCCAGCAGTGAAGGACCCTTCACAGATACGCAGTATTTT
>TRBJ2-2|TRBD1|many|15|TRBV27
CASSTGGMDTGELFF
TGTGCCAGCAGCACAGGGGGGATGGACACCGGGGAGCTGTTTTTT
>TRBJ2-1|TRBD2|few|16|TRBV7-6
CASSLGVRGGYNEQFF
TGTGCCAGCAGCTTAGGGGTCCGGGGGGGCTACAATGAGCAGTTCTTC
>TRBJ2-7|TRBD2|many|13|TRBV20-1
CSATKAGLVAQYF
TGCAGTGCTACGAAAGCGGGACTAGTCGCGCAGTACTTC
>TRBJ2-4|TRBD1|-|14|TRBV25-1
CASSEQDRESIQYF
TGTGCCAGCAGTGAACAAGACAGGGAAAGCATTCAGTACTTC
>TRBJ1-5|-|many|18|TRBV28
CASSFGIRRGWINQPQHF
TGTGCCAGCAGTTTCGGGATCCGTCGGGGGTGGATCAATCAGCCCCAGCATTTT